The 20 T cell receptor beta chains below all came from one sample that was sequenced in a study of shared clonotypes between healthy human individuals (dated by TCRdb to the early 2020s). Library creation used the immunoSEQ multiplex PCR assay. Here the immuneACCESS table is served through TCRdb, limited to in-frame sequences with V and J called. Missing clones are a known gap in these copies; in checked studies unresolved V genes cover under half, and the rest lacks a known reason. This sample has a few million clones in its table, and around 94% of those were observed once. The biggest ten clones account for around 0.14% of the sample. Sequenced sample: naive CD4+ T cells sorted from blood. In light of the paper, this sample's cell subset or site label describes: CD45RA+ positively selected. These receptors all come from a man aged 18 to 29 in good health.

This chain uses TRBV27 with TRBJ1-5, with D maybe TRBD1 (5 bases). This CDR3 is 16 amino acids long. The V and J ends lost 4 bases and 4 bases respectively, with 17 bases between them. Germline CDR1 and CDR2: MNHEY and SMNVEV (reference sequence). CDR3 bases: TGTGCCAGCAGTTCCAAGGCGGAGGGACTAAATCAGCCCCAGCATTTT. Its protein product is CASSSKAEGLNQPQHF.

V gene TRBV19 combines with J gene TRBJ1-2; TRBD1 might be the D (5 bases). The CDR3 has 13 amino acids. Deletions cut 3 bases from V and 4 bases from J, with 9 bases between. CDR1 is LNHDA and CDR2 is SQIVND in the germline V gene (reference sequence). The CDR3 coding sequence is TGTGCCAGTAGTATTGGGGGGATCTATGGCTACACCTTC. This sequence encodes CASSIGGIYGYTF.

This clone was observed a handful of times. CDR3 sequence (DNA): TGCGCCAGCAGCTTGGGAACAGAGAGGGGTGAAAAACTGTTTTTT. Residues: CASSLGTERGEKLFF. The gene calls are TRBV5-1 and TRBJ1-4; a weak D match, TRBD1 (5 bases). Germline V gene sequence: CDR1 SGHRS, CDR2 YFSETQ. V was clipped by 0 bases and J by 7 bases, with 13 bases between them. The CDR3 totals 15 residues.

In its sample, this clone was seen a few times. The CDR3 sequence is CASSSRGAGNQPQHF. The CDR3 region has the DNA TGTGCCAGCAGTTCTAGGGGGGCTGGGAATCAGCCCCAGCATTTT. The chain uses TRBV27 and TRBJ1-5; D is possibly TRBD1 (6 bases). Germline assignment: CDR1 MNHEY and CDR2 SMNVEV (reference sequence). Trimming stripped 4 bases from V and 4 bases from J, with 14 bases between. The CDR3 is 15 amino acids.

The chain combines TRBV7-2 with TRBJ2-4; 12 bases are a match to TRBD2. V trimming: 4 bases; J trimming: 5 bases; junction bases outside the gene matches: 9. Germline V gene sequence: CDR1 SGHTA, CDR2 FQGNSA. CDR3 length: 17 residues. CDR3 coding DNA: TGTGCCAGCAGCTCCCTAAGGACTAGCGGGAAACAAAACATTCAGTACTTC. Its protein is CASSSLRTSGKQNIQYF.

A note on this clone: A read error may produce the germline difference seen at one junction end. Other DNA sequences in the sample encode the same CDR3. DNA for the CDR3: TGTGCCAGCACGGGTACCGGGGTGAATACTGAAGCTTTCTTT. Encoded protein: CASTGTGVNTEAFF. V is TRBV2 and J is TRBJ1-1; D unresolved. This CDR3 region has 14 residues. Germline-derived CDR1 and CDR2 are SNHLY and FYNNEI.

The chain carries TRBV5-6 and TRBJ1-5; D is perhaps TRBD1 (6 bases). Deletions cut 1 base from V and 0 bases from J, with 14 bases between. The CDR3 loop spans 17 amino acids. The germline CDR1 and CDR2 sequences are SGHDT and YYEEEE. In DNA form, the CDR3 reads TGTGCCAGCAGCTTGCGCCGGACAGACTATAGCAATCAGCCCCAGCATTTT. Protein product: CASSLRRTDYSNQPQHF.

V and J are TRBV29-1 and TRBJ2-1; D call uncertain. The germline V gene has CDR1 SQVTM and CDR2 ANQGSEA. The V and J ends lost 7 bases and 6 bases respectively, with 16 bases between them. The CDR3 has 13 amino acids. The CDR3 DNA is TGCAGCGCTACTCGAACTGGAATCAATGAGCAGTTCTTC. Translation gives CSATRTGINEQFF.

The rearrangement uses TRBV27 and TRBJ1-5, with unresolved D. CDR1 and CDR2 from the germline V gene are MNHEY and SMNVEV (reference sequence). The germline V and J ends were trimmed by 4 bases and 4 bases, with 11 bases remaining between them. The CDR3 covers 14 residues. DNA for the CDR3: TGTGCCAGCAGTTCACGACCCGAGAATCAGCCCCAGCATTTT. Translated, it gives CASSSRPENQPQHF.

This sequence joins TRBV28 and TRBJ2-2; D is possibly TRBD2 (6 bases). In germline, CDR1 is MDHEN, CDR2 SYDVKM. The CDR3 loop spans 14 amino acids. Trimming pared 5 bases from V and 4 bases from J, leaving 11 bases between. The CDR3 sequence is CASSRAGSTGELFF. CDR3 DNA sequence: TGTGCCAGCAGTAGGGCGGGGTCCACCGGGGAGCTGTTTTTT.

The chain carries TRBV27 and TRBJ1-2, with TRBD1 matching over 9 bases. Germline V lookup: CDR1 MNHEY, CDR2 SMNVEV (reference sequence). Unmatched junction bases numbered 9, after V lost 3 bases and J lost 7 bases. The CDR3 has 15 residues. The CDR3 spells CASSFNTGGRRGYTF. In DNA form, the CDR3 reads TGTGCCAGCAGTTTTAACACAGGGGGCCGCCGTGGCTACACCTTC.

The genes are TRBV7-2 and TRBJ2-3; 9 bases are shared with TRBD2. Germline-derived CDR1 and CDR2 are SGHTA and FQGNSA. The CDR3 has 16 residues. V trimming: 5 bases; J trimming: 4 bases; junction bases outside the gene matches: 10. CDR3 residues: CASSVELAGAADTQYF. As DNA, the CDR3 is TGTGCCAGCAGCGTAGAGTTAGCGGGAGCGGCAGATACGCAGTATTTT.

The rearrangement joins TRBV10-2 to TRBJ1-3; 7 positions agree with TRBD1. The junction had 12 bases not matched to a gene; V was cut back by 4 bases and J by 0 bases. The CDR3 length is 18 residues. CDR1 and CDR2 (germline): WSHSY, SAAADI. This chain's CDR3 is CASSGLSGQFFSGNTIYF. DNA for the CDR3: TGCGCCAGCAGTGGGCTATCGGGACAGTTTTTCTCTGGAAACACCATATATTTT.

For this clone: Other DNA sequences in this specimen translate into the identical CDR3. The CDR3 region has the DNA TGTGCCAGCAGCTTAGAGGACAGGGGTAATTCACCCCTCCACTTT. Its translation: CASSLEDRGNSPLHF. V is TRBV5-6 and J is TRBJ1-6; 9 bases agree with TRBD1. Germline V gives CDR1 SGHDT, CDR2 YYEEEE. Trimming took 2 bases from V and 6 from J; bases not matched to a gene: 3. This CDR3 contains 15 residues.

The chain employs TRBV28 and TRBJ1-2; tentative D call: TRBD1 (5 bases). V lost 7 bases and J lost 0, with 18 bases in between. The CDR3 extends over 16 amino acids. The V gene's germline CDR1 is MDHEN and CDR2 SYDVKM. Here the CDR3 reads CASTLKGDPSNYGYTF. The CDR3 DNA is TGTGCCAGCACTTTGAAAGGGGACCCCTCTAACTATGGCTACACCTTC.

Details on this clone: This CDR3 is also generated by other DNA sequences in the sample. The J gene is TRBJ2-5, the V gene TRBV18; D is perhaps TRBD1 (6 bases). CDR3 length: 13 residues. Germline V gives CDR1 KGHSH, CDR2 LQKENI. V shed 4 bases and J shed 1 base, with 7 bases lying between them. The CDR3 nucleotides read TGTGCCAGCTCACGGGACACCCAAGAGACCCAGTACTTC. Amino acids: CASSRDTQETQYF.

The V gene is TRBV19, the J gene TRBJ1-2, with 8 bases lining up with TRBD1. Trimming removed 6 bases from V and 4 bases from J; junction bases left unmatched: 7. CDR3 size: 14 residues. CDR1 and CDR2 (germline): LNHDA, SQIVND (reference sequence). CDR3 loop: CASSPRGQAYGYTF. Written as DNA, the CDR3 is TGTGCCAGTAGCCCCAGGGGGCAGGCCTATGGCTACACCTTC. Filled out from reference TRBV19 and TRBJ1-2, the complete variable domain reads DGGITQSPKYLFRKEGQNVTLSCEQNLNHDAMYWYRQDPGQGLRLIYYSQIVNDFQKGDIAEGYSVSREKKESFPLTVTSAQKNPTAFYLCASSPRGQAYGYTFGSGTRLTVV.

The chain has TRBV25-1 and TRBJ1-2, with D unclear. The CDR3 is made up of 13 amino acids. Germline V gene lookup returns CDR1 MGHDK and CDR2 SYGVNS. The germline V and J ends were trimmed by 5 bases and 4 bases, with 11 bases remaining between them. CDR3 coding DNA: TGTGCCAGCAGTCTCGGGAGCTCCTATGGCTACACCTTC. This encodes CASSLGSSYGYTF.

The chain carries TRBV7-6 and TRBJ1-6, with D perhaps matching TRBD1 (5 bases). Trimming cost V 0 bases and J 9 bases, with 18 bases left between them. The CDR3 has 17 residues. Per the germline V gene, CDR1 is SGHVS and CDR2 is FNYEAQ. For the CDR3, the DNA is TGTGCCAGCAGCTTAGCGTTCGGGGTTGGGGGAGGTTCACCCCTCCACTTT. It specifies CASSLAFGVGGGSPLHF.

This clone was seen only a few times. The V gene is TRBV30, the J gene TRBJ2-2; 8 positions agree with TRBD2. J was trimmed by 6 bases and V by 4 bases; bases with no gene match: 13. There are 16 residues in the CDR3. CDR1 is GTSNPN, CDR2 SVGIG, per germline (reference sequence). The CDR3 DNA reads as TGTGCCTGGAAAGGGGACGCGGGGGGTGGATCCGGGGAGCTGTTTTTT. It codes for CAWKGDAGGGSGELFF. Full variable domain (outside the CDR3, taken from reference TRBV30 and TRBJ2-2): SQTIHQWPATLVQPVGSPLSLECTVEGTSNPNLYWYRQAAGRGLQLLFYSVGIGQISSEVPQNLSASRPQDRQFILSSKKLLLSDSGFYLCAWKGDAGGGSGELFFGEGSRLTVL.